The 31 T cell receptor beta chains listed next were all sequenced from one sample in a study of blood T cell repertoires in COVID-19. Clones were sequenced by immunoSEQ multiplex PCR, and TCRdb holds only the in-frame ones, with some missing. The sample contains 150,000 to 200,000 clones, 75% to 90% of which appear only once. The sequencing input was peripheral blood. All receptors come from a man in his 70s with active or convalescent COVID-19.

The rearrangement links TRBV28 to TRBJ1-4; 11 bases are a match to TRBD1. The CDR3 loop spans 14 amino acids. The V gene end was trimmed by 5 bases and the J gene end by 5 bases; junction bases not matched to a gene: 1. Per the germline V gene, CDR1 is MDHEN and CDR2 is SYDVKM. CDR3 DNA sequence: TGTGCCAGCAGTCGGACAGGGGGCAATGAAAAACTGTTTTTT. As protein: CASSRTGGNEKLFF.

The CDR3 DNA sequence: TGTGCCAGCAGCCGGCAGGGACTTACTCATGGCTACACCTTC. Its translation is CASSRQGLTHGYTF. This chain uses TRBV3-1 (or the pseudogene TRBV3-2) with TRBJ1-2, with a weak D call TRBD1 (5 bases). With 4 bases removed from V and 6 bases from J, the gap between germline ends came to 15 bases. This CDR3 spans 14 amino acids. Germline V gene sequence: CDR1 LGHDT, CDR2 YNNKEL (reference sequence).

V gene TRBV30 combines with J gene TRBJ1-2; D gene uncertain. CDR3 size: 12 residues. V lost 0 bases, J lost 13 bases, and 15 bases lay in between. Germline lookup yields CDR1 GTSNPN and CDR2 SVGIG (reference sequence). For the CDR3, the DNA is TGTGCCTGGAGTGTAGAGATCCGCGGCGTCACCTTC. Translation: CAWSVEIRGVTF.

The chain is built from TRBV6-2 or TRBV6-3 and TRBJ2-5, with D perhaps TRBD1 (5 bases). Germline V gene sequence: CDR1 MNHEY, CDR2 SVGEGT. The CDR3 is made up of 14 amino acids. Trimming took off 0 bases at V and 5 bases at J, with 10 bases between the two ends. Here the CDR3 reads CASSYSGLQETQYF. CDR3 coding DNA: TGTGCCAGCAGTTACTCGGGGCTACAGGAGACCCAGTACTTC.

This clone has more than one count but fewer than ten. The chain employs TRBV7-9 and TRBJ1-2; D remains unclear. From germline, CDR1 is SEHNR and CDR2 FQNEAQ (reference sequence). V gave up 5 bases and J gave up 6 bases, with 7 bases separating them. The CDR3 spans 11 residues. The CDR3 region is CASSTYHGYTF. The CDR3 DNA is TGTGCCAGCAGCACCTACCATGGCTACACCTTC.

J is TRBJ1-3 and V is TRBV21-1; the D call TRBD1 from the table was never checked on the DNA. TRBV21-1 has pseudogene status. The CDR3 runs 16 residues. The CDR3 here is CASSSGGRVSGNTIYF. The DNA of the CDR3 is TGTGCCAGCAGTTCAGGGGGACGGGTCTCTGGAAACACCATATATTTT.

The chain employs TRBV6-2 or TRBV6-3 and TRBJ1-5; possible D gene TRBD1, 5 bases. V shed 0 bases and J shed 9 bases, with 9 bases lying between them. The germline V gene has CDR1 MNHEY and CDR2 SVGEGT. The CDR3 length is 13 residues. Here the CDR3 reads CASSYSTGGPQHF. The CDR3 DNA reads TGTGCCAGCAGTTACTCTACGGGGGGGCCCCAGCATTTT.

This clone was seen only a few times. The V call is TRBV24-1, the J call TRBJ1-2, with 9 nucleotides matching TRBD1. After removal of 3 bases from V and 7 bases from J, the junction contained 8 bases not matched to a gene. This CDR3 has 15 amino acids. Germline V gives CDR1 KGHDR, CDR2 SFDVKD. The CDR3 protein is CATSDLTGGIGGYTF. The CDR3 DNA follows: TGTGCCACCAGTGATCTCACAGGGGGCATAGGTGGCTACACCTTC.

This chain links TRBV6-6 with TRBJ1-3; 8 bases are shared with TRBD1. Trimming at V came to 4 bases and at J to 2 bases, leaving 7 bases not matched to a gene. CDR3 length: 16 amino acids. Germline lookup yields CDR1 MNHNY and CDR2 SVGAGI (reference sequence). This chain's CDR3 is CASSFGQGRTGNTIYF. The DNA of the CDR3 is TGTGCCAGCAGTTTTGGACAGGGACGAACTGGAAACACCATATATTTT.

The chain employs TRBV18 and TRBJ2-7; tentatively, D is TRBD2 (5 bases). The CDR3 is 15 residues long. Trimming pared 4 bases from V and 5 bases from J, leaving 18 bases between. Germline CDR1 and CDR2: KGHSH and LQKENI. The CDR3 sequence: CASSRTGKSENEQYF. The CDR3 DNA is TGTGCCAGCTCACGAACGGGGAAGTCTGAGAACGAGCAGTACTTC.

The chain joins TRBV28 to TRBJ1-5; 9 nucleotides agree with TRBD1. Germline CDR1 and CDR2: MDHEN and SYDVKM. This CDR3 is built from 16 residues. Unmatched junction bases numbered 6, after V lost 4 bases and J lost 2 bases. In DNA form, the CDR3 reads TGTGCCAGCAGTTCACAGGGGGCAGGAGGCAATCAGCCCCAGCATTTT. It encodes CASSSQGAGGNQPQHF.

This chain links TRBV6-5 with TRBJ2-1; 7 positions agree with TRBD1. The junction had 3 bases not matched to a gene; V was cut back by 2 bases and J by 5 bases. The germline CDR1 and CDR2 sequences are MNHEY and SVGAGI. CDR3 length: 14 residues. The CDR3 loop is CASSYDRVDNEQFF. CDR3 nucleotides: TGTGCCAGCAGTTACGACAGGGTTGACAATGAGCAGTTCTTC.

This clone appeared once. This rearrangement joins TRBV9 to TRBJ2-1, with D unresolved. Germline CDR1 and CDR2: SGDLS and YYNGEE. CDR3 length: 13 residues. Trimming pared 4 bases from V and 10 bases from J, leaving 15 bases between. This chain's CDR3 is CASSPYWLGEQFF. CDR3 in DNA: TGTGCCAGCAGCCCCTACTGGCTCGGGGAGCAGTTCTTC.

The chain is built from TRBV20-1 and TRBJ2-5, with TRBD2 matching over 7 bases. J gave up 4 bases and V 3 bases, and 11 bases lay outside the gene matches. This CDR3 comprises 15 residues. The germline CDR1 and CDR2 sequences are DFQATT and SNEGSKA (reference sequence). The CDR3 coding sequence is TGCAGTGCTAGTGTAAGGGCACTAGCGCCAGAGACCCAGTACTTC. Amino acid sequence: CSASVRALAPETQYF.

Points on this clone: Other DNA sequences within the sample encode an identical CDR3. V usage is TRBV28 and J usage is TRBJ2-7; 8 nucleotides align to TRBD1. The V and J ends lost 4 bases and 4 bases, in that order; junction bases with no gene match: 6. Germline lookup yields CDR1 MDHEN and CDR2 SYDVKM. This CDR3 spans 14 amino acids. The CDR3 DNA reads as TGTGCCAGCAGTTCCTGGACAGGGAGTTACGAGCAGTACTTC. Encoded protein: CASSSWTGSYEQYF.

V and J are TRBV5-5 and TRBJ2-7, with TRBD2 matching over 7 bases. V trimming: 5 bases; J trimming: 9 bases; junction bases outside the gene matches: 11. Looked up from germline, CDR1 is SGHKS and CDR2 is YYEKEE (reference sequence). The length of the CDR3 is 13 residues. CDR3 DNA sequence: TGTGCCAGCAGGAACAACGTTGAGCGGGGGCAGTACTTC. Translation: CASRNNVERGQYF.

This clone appeared once. The chain joins TRBV30 to TRBJ2-7; D possibly corresponds to TRBD1 (6 bases). The CDR3 runs to 14 residues. The V end was cut by 4 bases, the J end by 5 bases, with 18 bases between. The germline V gene has CDR1 GTSNPN and CDR2 SVGIG (reference sequence). CDR3 region: CAWKNGRGKNEQYF. CDR3 nucleotides: TGTGCCTGGAAAAATGGCAGGGGAAAGAACGAGCAGTACTTC.

This chain's CDR3 is CASSGRTGGDSDTQYF. The CDR3 bases are TGCGCCAGCAGTGGACGGACGGGAGGGGACTCAGATACGCAGTATTTT. The J gene is TRBJ2-3, the V gene TRBV10-2; 8 nucleotides align to TRBD2. CDR3 length equals 16 residues. The ends lost 4 bases at V and 4 bases at J; junction bases unmatched: 10. Germline CDR1 is WSHSY and CDR2 is SAAADI.

The chain employs TRBV29-1 and TRBJ1-2; perhaps TRBD1 as D (6 bases). The CDR3 sequence is 16 residues long. Germline lookup yields CDR1 SQVTM and CDR2 ANQGSEA. In DNA, the CDR3 is TGCAGTCGGACAGACGAACCTATTTGGGGTATCTATGGCTACACCTTC. This codes for CSRTDEPIWGIYGYTF.

The chain joins TRBV28 to TRBJ1-1; maybe TRBD1 (6 bases). Trimming pared 10 bases from V and 4 bases from J, leaving 13 bases between. CDR1 is MDHEN and CDR2 is SYDVKM in the germline V gene. This CDR3 has 12 amino acids. The CDR3 sequence: CATQRDTTEAFF. CDR3 bases: TGTGCCACCCAAAGGGACACCACTGAAGCTTTCTTT. The complete variable domain, with remaining parts taken from reference TRBV28 and TRBJ1-1, reads DVKVTQSSRYLVKRTGEKVFLECVQDMDHENMFWYRQDPGLGLRLIYFSYDVKMKEKGDIPEGYSVSREKKERFSLILESASTNQTSMYLCATQRDTTEAFFGQGTRLTVV.

The V and J genes are TRBV19 and TRBJ2-7, with TRBD2 as a possible D gene (6 bases). CDR3 length: 12 residues. V lost 3 bases, J lost 6 bases, and 9 bases lay in between. Germline CDR1 is LNHDA and CDR2 is SQIVND (reference sequence). The CDR3 region has the DNA TGTGCCAGTAGTATCATGGGAGGCGAGCAGTACTTC. Protein sequence: CASSIMGGEQYF.

The genes are TRBV11-3 and TRBJ1-2; D might be TRBD1 (6 bases). Between the trimmed V and J ends, which lost 5 bases and 3 bases, there was a span of 7 bases. Per germline, CDR1 SGHNT and CDR2 YENEEA. This CDR3 comprises 12 residues. The CDR3 is CASSDRYYGYTF. For the CDR3, the DNA is TGTGCCAGCAGCGACAGGTACTATGGCTACACCTTC.

V and J are TRBV29-1 and TRBJ2-3, with 12 bases aligning to TRBD2. The CDR3 spans 15 residues. With 6 bases clipped from V and 3 bases from J, the junction kept 7 bases outside the gene matches. In germline, CDR1 is SQVTM, CDR2 ANQGSEA. The DNA of the CDR3 is TGCAGCGTAGCCCTAGCGGGAGGGTTGACAGATACGCAGTATTTT. This gives the protein CSVALAGGLTDTQYF.

The CDR3 DNA reads as TGTGCCAGCAGTGGACGGGTCAATAATTCACCCCTCCACTTT. Protein: CASSGRVNNSPLHF. The V and J genes are TRBV2 and TRBJ1-6, with D hard to call. Germline CDR1 SNHLY, CDR2 FYNNEI. The CDR3 has 14 amino acids. The V and J ends lost 4 bases and 5 bases respectively, with 9 bases between them.

The chain recombines TRBV27 with TRBJ2-3; TRBD1 agrees at 7 bases. Germline values: CDR1 MNHEY, CDR2 SMNVEV (reference sequence). Trimming cost V 3 bases and J 8 bases; bases outside gene matches: 8. The CDR3 spans 14 residues. This CDR3 reads CASSFGQDGGTQYF. The DNA of the CDR3 is TGTGCCAGCAGTTTTGGACAGGATGGGGGTACGCAGTATTTT.

The rearrangement joins TRBV5-6 to TRBJ2-6, with D possibly being TRBD2 (5 bases). Germline assignment: CDR1 SGHDT and CDR2 YYEEEE. V lost 7 bases and J 4 bases, leaving 12 bases between the germline ends. This CDR3 comprises 14 residues. The CDR3 DNA is TGTGCCAGCGGCAGGAGGTCAGGGGCCAACGTCCTGACTTTC. It codes for CASGRRSGANVLTF.

This clone was recorded only once. The chain carries TRBV5-1 and TRBJ1-5; 10 positions match TRBD1. The CDR3 covers 17 residues. The V gene's germline CDR1 is SGHRS and CDR2 YFSETQ. The V gene end was trimmed by 4 bases and the J gene end by 6 bases; junction bases not matched to a gene: 13. Here the CDR3 DNA reads TGCGCCAGCAGCCTCGGGACAGGGGAAGTTTTGGGTCAGCCCCAGCATTTT. Amino acids: CASSLGTGEVLGQPQHF.

J is TRBJ2-1 and V is TRBV18, with D possibly being TRBD1 (5 bases). This CDR3 is 15 amino acids long. Germline assignment: CDR1 KGHSH and CDR2 LQKENI. The V and J ends lost 0 bases and 6 bases respectively, with 12 bases between them. CDR3 loop: CASSPPRTIGNEQFF. The CDR3 nucleotides are TGTGCCAGCTCACCACCGCGGACAATTGGCAATGAGCAGTTCTTC.

A note on this clone: Relative to the germline gene, one junction end is altered; a read error may explain this. As DNA, the CDR3 is TGTGCCAGCAGCTTAGCTAGGGGTGCCTACCAGCTCTTC. Its translation is CASSLARGAYQLF. This chain links TRBV7-2 with TRBJ2-7; a possible D gene is TRBD1 (5 bases). This CDR3 contains 13 residues. Germline V gene data show CDR1 as SGHTA and CDR2 as FQGNSA.

This chain joins TRBV29-1 and TRBJ1-5; TRBD1 agrees at 10 bases. The V gene's germline CDR1 is SQVTM and CDR2 ANQGSEA. V was clipped by 4 bases and J by 0 bases; unmatched bases: 9. This CDR3 has 17 amino acids. This chain's CDR3 is CSVVGDRGPYSNQPQHF. The CDR3 nucleotides read TGCAGCGTTGTGGGGGACAGGGGACCCTATAGCAATCAGCCCCAGCATTTT.

This chain uses TRBV6-2 or TRBV6-3 with TRBJ2-5; TRBD1 matches 7 bases. Germline CDR1 is MNHEY and CDR2 is SVGEGT. The CDR3 loop spans 14 amino acids. The V segment lost 6 bases and the J segment 3 bases; nucleotides outside the gene matches: 7. This CDR3 is CASSPRDREETQYF. The CDR3, as DNA: TGTGCCAGCAGCCCACGGGACAGAGAAGAGACCCAGTACTTC.